Only a few counts were recorded for the clone carrying this TCR beta chain. The sample originates from a study of blood T cells in healthy people across ages. The use of a sample-barcoded 5' primer and a J-beta primer mix characterized a second PCR of roughly 6 to 12 cycles. TCRdb re-derived calls from the 5' RACE reads in MiXCR, one entry per CDR3 protein. The data contain around 1,500,000 distinct CDR3 sequences, around two fifths of them seen just once; the ten biggest clones take up roughly 7.7%. The sample consisted of blood. The source of this sequence is a young woman in good health.

The DNA for the CDR3 is TGTGCCACCAGCAGAGAGCAAGGGGGCCATCAGCCCCAGCATTTT. Protein: CATSREQGGHQPQHF. The gene calls are TRBV15 and TRBJ1-5; 7 nucleotides align to TRBD1. The CDR3 totals 15 residues. Germline V gives CDR1 LNHNV, CDR2 YYDKDF (reference sequence). The V segment lost 0 bases and the J segment 5 bases; nucleotides outside the gene matches: 4.